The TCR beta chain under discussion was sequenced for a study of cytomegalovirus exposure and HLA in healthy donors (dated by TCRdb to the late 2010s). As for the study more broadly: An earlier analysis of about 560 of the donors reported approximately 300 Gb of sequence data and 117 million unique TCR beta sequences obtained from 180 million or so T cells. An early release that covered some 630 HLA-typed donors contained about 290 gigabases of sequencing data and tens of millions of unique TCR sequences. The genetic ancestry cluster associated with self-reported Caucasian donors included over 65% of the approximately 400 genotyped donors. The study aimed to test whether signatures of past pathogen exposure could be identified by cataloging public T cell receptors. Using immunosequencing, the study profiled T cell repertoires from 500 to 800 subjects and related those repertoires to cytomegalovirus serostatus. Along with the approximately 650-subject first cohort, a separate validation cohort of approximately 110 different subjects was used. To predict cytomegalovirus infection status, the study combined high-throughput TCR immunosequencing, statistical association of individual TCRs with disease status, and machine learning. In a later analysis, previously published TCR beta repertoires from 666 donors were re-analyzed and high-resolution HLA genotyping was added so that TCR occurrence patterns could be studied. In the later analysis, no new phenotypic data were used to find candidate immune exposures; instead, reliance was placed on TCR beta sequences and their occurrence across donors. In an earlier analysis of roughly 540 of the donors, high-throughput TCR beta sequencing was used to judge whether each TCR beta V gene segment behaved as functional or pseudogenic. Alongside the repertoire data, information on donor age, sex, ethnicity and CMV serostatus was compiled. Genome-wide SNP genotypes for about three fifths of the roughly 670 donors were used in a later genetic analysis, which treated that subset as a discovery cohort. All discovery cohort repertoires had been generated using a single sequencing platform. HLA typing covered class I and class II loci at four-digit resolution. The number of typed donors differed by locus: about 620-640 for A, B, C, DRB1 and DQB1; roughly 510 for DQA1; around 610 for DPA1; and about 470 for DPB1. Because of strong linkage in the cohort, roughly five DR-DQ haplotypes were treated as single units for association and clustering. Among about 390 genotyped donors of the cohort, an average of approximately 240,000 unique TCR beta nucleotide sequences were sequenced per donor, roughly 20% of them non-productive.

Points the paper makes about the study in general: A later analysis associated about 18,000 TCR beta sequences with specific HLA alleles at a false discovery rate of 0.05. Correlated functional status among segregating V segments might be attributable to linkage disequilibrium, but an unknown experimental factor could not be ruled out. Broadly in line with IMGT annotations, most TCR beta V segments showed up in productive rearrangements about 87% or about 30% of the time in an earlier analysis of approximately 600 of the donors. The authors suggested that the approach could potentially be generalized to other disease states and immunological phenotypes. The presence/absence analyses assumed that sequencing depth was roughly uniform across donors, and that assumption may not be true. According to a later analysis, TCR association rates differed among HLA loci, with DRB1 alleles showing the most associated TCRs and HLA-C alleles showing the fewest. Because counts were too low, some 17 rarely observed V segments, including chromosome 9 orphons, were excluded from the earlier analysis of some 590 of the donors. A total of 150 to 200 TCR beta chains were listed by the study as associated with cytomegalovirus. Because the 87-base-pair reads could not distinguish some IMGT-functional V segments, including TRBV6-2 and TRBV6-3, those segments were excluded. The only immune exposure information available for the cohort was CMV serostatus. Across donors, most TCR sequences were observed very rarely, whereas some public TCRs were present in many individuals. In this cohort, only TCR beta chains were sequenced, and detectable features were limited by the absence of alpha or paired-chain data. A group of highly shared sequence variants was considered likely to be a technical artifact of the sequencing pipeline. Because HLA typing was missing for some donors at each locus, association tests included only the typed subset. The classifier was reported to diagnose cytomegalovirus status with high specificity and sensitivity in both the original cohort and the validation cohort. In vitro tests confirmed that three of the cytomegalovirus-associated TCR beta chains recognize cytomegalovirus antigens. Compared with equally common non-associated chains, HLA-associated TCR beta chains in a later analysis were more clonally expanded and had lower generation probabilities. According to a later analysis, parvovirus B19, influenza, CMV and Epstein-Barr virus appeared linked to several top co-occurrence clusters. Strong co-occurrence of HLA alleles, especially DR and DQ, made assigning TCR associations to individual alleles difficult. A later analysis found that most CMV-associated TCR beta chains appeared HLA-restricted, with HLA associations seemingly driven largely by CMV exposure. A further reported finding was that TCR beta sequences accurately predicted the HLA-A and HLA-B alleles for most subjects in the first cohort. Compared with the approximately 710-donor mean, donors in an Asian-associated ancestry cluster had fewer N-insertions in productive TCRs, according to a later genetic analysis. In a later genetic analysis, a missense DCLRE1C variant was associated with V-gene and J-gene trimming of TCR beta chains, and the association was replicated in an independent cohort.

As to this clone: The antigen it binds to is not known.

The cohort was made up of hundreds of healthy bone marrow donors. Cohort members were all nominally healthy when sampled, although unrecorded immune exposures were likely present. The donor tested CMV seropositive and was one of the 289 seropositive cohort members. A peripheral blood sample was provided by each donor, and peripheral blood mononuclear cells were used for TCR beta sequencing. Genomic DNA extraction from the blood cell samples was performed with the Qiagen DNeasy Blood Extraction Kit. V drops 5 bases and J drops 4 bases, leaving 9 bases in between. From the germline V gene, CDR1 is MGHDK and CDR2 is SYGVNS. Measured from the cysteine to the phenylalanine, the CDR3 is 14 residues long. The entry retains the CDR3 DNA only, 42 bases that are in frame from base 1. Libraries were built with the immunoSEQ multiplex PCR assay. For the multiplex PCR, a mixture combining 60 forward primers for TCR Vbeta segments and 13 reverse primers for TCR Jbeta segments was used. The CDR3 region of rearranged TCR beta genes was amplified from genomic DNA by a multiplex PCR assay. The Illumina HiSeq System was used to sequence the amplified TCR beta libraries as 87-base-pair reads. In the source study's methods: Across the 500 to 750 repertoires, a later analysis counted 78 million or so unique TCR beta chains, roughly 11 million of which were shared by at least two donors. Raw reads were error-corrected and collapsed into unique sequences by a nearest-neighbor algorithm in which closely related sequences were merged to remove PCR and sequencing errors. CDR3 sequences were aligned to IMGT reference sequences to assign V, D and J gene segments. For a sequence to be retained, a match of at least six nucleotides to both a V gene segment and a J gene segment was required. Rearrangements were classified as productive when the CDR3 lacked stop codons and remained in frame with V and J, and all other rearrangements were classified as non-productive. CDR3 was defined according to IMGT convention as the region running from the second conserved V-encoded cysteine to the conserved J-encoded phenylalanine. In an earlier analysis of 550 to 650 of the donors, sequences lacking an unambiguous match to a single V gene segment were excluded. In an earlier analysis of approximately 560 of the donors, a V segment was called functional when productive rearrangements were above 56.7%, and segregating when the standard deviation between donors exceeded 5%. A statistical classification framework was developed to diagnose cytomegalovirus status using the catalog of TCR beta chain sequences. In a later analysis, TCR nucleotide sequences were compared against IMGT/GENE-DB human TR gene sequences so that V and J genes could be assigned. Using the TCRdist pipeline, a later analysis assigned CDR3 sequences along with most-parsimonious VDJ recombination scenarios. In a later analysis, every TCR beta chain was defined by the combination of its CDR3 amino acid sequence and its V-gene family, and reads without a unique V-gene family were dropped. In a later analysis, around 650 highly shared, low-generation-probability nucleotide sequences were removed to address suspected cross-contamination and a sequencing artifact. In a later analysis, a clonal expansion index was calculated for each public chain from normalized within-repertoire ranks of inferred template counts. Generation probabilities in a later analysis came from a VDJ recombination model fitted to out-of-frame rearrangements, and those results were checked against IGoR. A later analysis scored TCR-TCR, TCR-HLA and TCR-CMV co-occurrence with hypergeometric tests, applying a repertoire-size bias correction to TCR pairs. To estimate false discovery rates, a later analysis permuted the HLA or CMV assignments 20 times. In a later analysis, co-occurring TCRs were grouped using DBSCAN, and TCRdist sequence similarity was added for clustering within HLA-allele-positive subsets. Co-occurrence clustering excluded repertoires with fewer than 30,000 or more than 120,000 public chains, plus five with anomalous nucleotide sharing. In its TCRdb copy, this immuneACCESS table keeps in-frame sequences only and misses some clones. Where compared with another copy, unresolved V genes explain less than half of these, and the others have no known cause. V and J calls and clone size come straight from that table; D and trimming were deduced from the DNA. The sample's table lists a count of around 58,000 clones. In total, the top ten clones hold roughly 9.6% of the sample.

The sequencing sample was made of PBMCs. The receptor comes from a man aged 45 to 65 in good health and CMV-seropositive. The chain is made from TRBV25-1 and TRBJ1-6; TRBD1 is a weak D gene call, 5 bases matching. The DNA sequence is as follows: TGTGCCAGCAGTAGGAGACAGTATAATTCACCCCTCCACTTT. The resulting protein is CASSRRQYNSPLHF.